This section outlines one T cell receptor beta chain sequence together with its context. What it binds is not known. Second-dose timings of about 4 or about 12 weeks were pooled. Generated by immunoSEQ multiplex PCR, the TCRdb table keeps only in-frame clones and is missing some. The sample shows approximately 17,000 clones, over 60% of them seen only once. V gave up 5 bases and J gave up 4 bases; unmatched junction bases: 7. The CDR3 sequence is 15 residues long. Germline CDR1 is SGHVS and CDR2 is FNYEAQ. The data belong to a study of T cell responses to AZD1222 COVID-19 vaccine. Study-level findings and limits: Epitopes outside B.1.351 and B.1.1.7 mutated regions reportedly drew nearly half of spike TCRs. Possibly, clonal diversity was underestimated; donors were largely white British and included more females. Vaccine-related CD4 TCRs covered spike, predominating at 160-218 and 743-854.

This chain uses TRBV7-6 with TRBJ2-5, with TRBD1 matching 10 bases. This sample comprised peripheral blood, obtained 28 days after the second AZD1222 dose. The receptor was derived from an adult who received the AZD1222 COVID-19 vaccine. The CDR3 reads CASSPRQGALETQYF. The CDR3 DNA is TGTGCCAGCAGCCCACGACAGGGGGCATTAGAGACCCAGTACTTC.